This T cell receptor (beta chain) was captured by sequencing in a study of T cells in Graves' hyperthyroidism and ophthalmopathy. Study-wide points: Most thyroid-expanded clonotypes above 0.001 were also found in blood. A 13 V-J model separated ophthalmopathy from stable hyperthyroidism.

The authors deemed Graves' hyperthyroidism stable absent ophthalmopathy progression within 18 months. Those patients with uncontrolled infection, other autoimmune disease, pregnancy or lactation were excluded. Amplified regions were TCR beta CDR3 sequences from RNA transcripts. The TCR CDR3 first-round RT-PCR relied on the HTBI primer set. TCRdb itself ran the multiplex PCR reads through MiXCR, one entry per CDR3 protein. The sample contains about 98,000 distinct CDR3 sequences, roughly 39% of which appear only once. This clonotype came up a few times. Its antigen is unknown. The V end lost 2 bases, the J end lost 4 bases, and 11 bases lay between the germline ends. Germline-derived CDR1 and CDR2 are MNHEY and SMNVEV (reference sequence). This CDR3 has 14 residues.

This clonotype originated in a woman under 40 with Graves' hyperthyroidism. Sequencing used peripheral blood or thyroid tissue (not recorded which). The chain uses TRBV27 and TRBJ1-1; the D gene is possibly TRBD1 (5 bases). The CDR3 region has the DNA TGTGCCAGCAGTTTAGGGTCAGGGTTCACTGAAGCTTTCTTT. It specifies CASSLGSGFTEAFF.